A single sample gave rise to the 29 T cell receptor beta chains below, sequenced in a study of cytomegalovirus exposure and HLA in healthy donors (dated by TCRdb to between 2016 and 2019). The method behind the library was the immunoSEQ multiplex PCR assay. The multiplex PCR relied on a mix of 60 forward primers for TCR Vbeta segments and 13 reverse primers for TCR Jbeta segments. As stored in TCRdb, this immuneACCESS dataset retains in-frame rearrangements with V and J assigned. A fraction of the clones does not appear; measured against another copy, unresolved V genes explain less than half of the discrepancy, and the remainder lacks a known reason. Recorded for this sample are 150,000 to 200,000 clones; roughly 79% of them occurred a single time. The ten largest clones capture 1.3% of the sample. Material for sequencing was PBMCs. These TCRs come from a woman in her fifties or sixties in good health and CMV-seronegative.

The chain is built from TRBV23-1 and TRBJ1-1; the D is unclear. TRBV23-1 is labeled an ORF, and its function is uncertain. Trimming left V 10 bases short and J 0 bases short, with 18 bases between. The CDR3 runs to 15 residues. This chain's CDR3 is CATAPLSALNTEAFF. CDR3 DNA: TGCGCCACCGCCCCTCTTAGCGCCCTGAACACTGAAGCTTTCTTT.

This chain connects TRBV5-1 to TRBJ2-3, with D perhaps TRBD1 (5 bases). V was trimmed by 5 bases and J by 4 bases, leaving 11 bases between them. There are 13 residues in the CDR3. Per the germline V gene, CDR1 is SGHRS and CDR2 is YFSETQ. The CDR3 protein is CASRFEQADTQYF. In DNA form, the CDR3 reads TGCGCCAGCAGGTTTGAACAGGCAGATACGCAGTATTTT.

This clone appeared a single time. The chain couples TRBV9 to TRBJ1-6; TRBD1 is a possible D gene (5 bases). The CDR3 totals 14 residues. The V gene lost 2 bases and the J gene lost 7 bases, with 10 bases spanning the gap. CDR1 SGDLS and CDR2 YYNGEE come from the germline V gene. The CDR3 reads CASSVAGTNSPLHF. The CDR3 coding sequence is TGTGCCAGCAGCGTTGCGGGGACGAATTCACCCCTCCACTTT. Full variable domain (rest looked up from reference TRBV9 and TRBJ1-6): DSGVTQTPKHLITATGQRVTLRCSPRSGDLSVYWYQQSLDQGLQFLIQYYNGEERAKGNILERFSAQQFPDLHSELNLSSLELGDSALYFCASSVAGTNSPLHFGNGTRLTVT.

The gene calls are TRBV5-1 and TRBJ1-2; D is ambiguous. The germline V gene has CDR1 SGHRS and CDR2 YFSETQ. This CDR3 comprises 13 residues. V was trimmed by 3 bases and J by 2 bases, leaving 8 bases between them. The CDR3 region has the DNA TGCGCCAGCAGCTCCCAGGAAAACTATGGCTACACCTTC. Translation gives CASSSQENYGYTF.

The chain has TRBV14 and TRBJ2-7; no definite D call. V lost 3 bases and J 1 base, leaving 16 bases between the germline ends. This CDR3 contains 16 residues. The V gene's germline CDR1 is SGHDN and CDR2 FVKESK. In DNA form, the CDR3 reads TGTGCCAGCAGCCACGTTGACGTAGCACTTTCCTACGAGCAGTACTTC. Translation gives CASSHVDVALSYEQYF. Drawing the rest from reference TRBV14 and TRBJ2-7, the complete variable domain is EAGVTQFPSHSVIEKGQTVTLRCDPISGHDNLYWYRRVMGKEIKFLLHFVKESKQDESGMPNNRFLAERTGGTYSTLKVQPAELEDSGVYFCASSHVDVALSYEQYFGPGTRLTVT.

The CDR3 DNA follows: TGTGCCAGCAGCGCCGGGACTAGCGTGCTCCAAGAGACCCAGTACTTC. The encoded protein is CASSAGTSVLQETQYF. The V call is TRBV5-6, the J call TRBJ2-5, with 10 nucleotides matching TRBD2. The CDR3 is made up of 16 amino acids. The junction had 7 bases not matched to a gene; V was cut back by 4 bases and J by 1 base. The germline V gene has CDR1 SGHDT and CDR2 YYEEEE.

This chain connects TRBV15 to TRBJ1-6, with D perhaps matching TRBD1 (5 bases). Germline CDR1 LNHNV, CDR2 YYDKDF (reference sequence). This CDR3 spans 18 amino acids. The V and J ends lost 0 bases and 4 bases respectively, with 16 bases between them. CDR3 nucleotide sequence: TGTGCCACCAGCAGAGATAGCGTGGGGGGAGGATATAATTCACCCCTCCACTTT. Protein: CATSRDSVGGGYNSPLHF. Filled out from reference TRBV15 and TRBJ1-6, the complete variable domain reads DAMVIQNPRYQVTQFGKPVTLSCSQTLNHNVMYWYQQKSSQAPKLLFHYYDKDFNNEADTPDNFQSRRPNTSFCFLDIRSPGLGDTAMYLCATSRDSVGGGYNSPLHFGNGTRLTVT.

A few counts support this clone. The genes are TRBV4-3 and TRBJ2-7, with D possibly being TRBD2 (6 bases). Germline values: CDR1 LGHNA, CDR2 YSLEER. Trimming cost V 4 bases and J 3 bases, with 13 bases left between them. This CDR3 has 14 amino acids. The CDR3 bases are TGCGCCAGCAGCCGGGAAGCGGGTCTCTACGAGCAGTACTTC. This encodes CASSREAGLYEQYF.

This rearrangement joins TRBV11-3 to TRBJ2-5; no definite D call. Per germline, CDR1 SGHNT and CDR2 YENEEA. The CDR3 is made up of 12 amino acids. V was shortened by 5 bases and J by 4 bases, with 8 bases between the two germline ends. This chain's CDR3 is CASSANRETQYF. As DNA, the CDR3 is TGTGCCAGCAGCGCTAACCGAGAGACCCAGTACTTC.

This rearrangement joins TRBV15 to TRBJ2-4; 8 nucleotides line up with TRBD2. CDR1 LNHNV and CDR2 YYDKDF come from the germline V gene (reference sequence). The CDR3 totals 17 residues. With V trimmed by 3 bases and J by 0 bases, 7 bases remained unmatched. CDR3 in DNA: TGTGCCACCAGCAGCGGGGGGGGAGACGTAGCCAAAAACATTCAGTACTTC. It codes for CATSSGGGDVAKNIQYF.

Only a few counts were recorded for this clone. Other DNA sequences in the same sample also yield this CDR3. The V and J genes are TRBV9 and TRBJ2-1, with 10 bases aligning to TRBD2. Germline assignment: CDR1 SGDLS and CDR2 YYNGEE. The V gene end was trimmed by 0 bases and the J gene end by 4 bases; junction bases not matched to a gene: 1. This CDR3 is built from 15 residues. CDR3 loop: CASSVALAGYNEQFF. The CDR3 coding sequence is TGTGCCAGCAGCGTAGCACTAGCGGGGTACAATGAGCAGTTCTTC.

The rearrangement joins TRBV27 to TRBJ1-6; D gene ambiguous. Germline V CDR1 and CDR2: MNHEY, SMNVEV (reference sequence). V was pared by 1 base and J by 10 bases, with 8 bases between. The CDR3 spans 13 residues. The CDR3 coding sequence is TGTGCCAGCAGTTTATTAGTAGAGTCACCCCTCCACTTT. Translation: CASSLLVESPLHF.

This rearrangement joins TRBV5-4 to TRBJ2-7; 11 bases align to TRBD1. CDR1 is SGHNT and CDR2 is YYREEE in the germline V gene (reference sequence). V was clipped by 4 bases and J by 5 bases; unmatched bases: 2. The CDR3 extends over 13 amino acids. CDR3 sequence reads: CASSKGQGDEQYF. CDR3 DNA: TGTGCCAGCAGCAAGGGACAGGGGGACGAGCAGTACTTC.

This clone was observed a handful of times. The chain carries TRBV6-6 and TRBJ2-7; 8 bases agree with TRBD1. This CDR3 spans 14 amino acids. The germline V gene has CDR1 MNHNY and CDR2 SVGAGI (reference sequence). Trimming removed 1 base from V and 7 bases from J; junction bases left unmatched: 6. The CDR3 is CASSYLDRAGEQYF. As DNA, the CDR3 is TGTGCCAGCAGTTACTTGGACAGGGCGGGGGAGCAGTACTTC.

The chain recombines TRBV5-5 with TRBJ1-2; TRBD1 matches 9 bases. V was pared by 4 bases and J by 3 bases, with 7 bases of the junction left unmatched. The CDR3 runs 15 residues. Germline values: CDR1 SGHKS, CDR2 YYEKEE (reference sequence). CDR3 in amino acids: CASSPGQGTHYGYTF. The DNA for the CDR3 is TGTGCCAGCAGCCCCGGACAGGGGACTCACTATGGCTACACCTTC.

This clone has only one observation. This CDR3 reads CASSPGTETLNIQYF. The CDR3 nucleotides are TGTGCCAGCTCACCTGGGACAGAGACGCTAAACATTCAGTACTTC. The rearrangement uses TRBV18 and TRBJ2-4; 7 positions agree with TRBD1. Germline V gene lookup returns CDR1 KGHSH and CDR2 LQKENI. This CDR3 has 15 residues. The J segment lost 6 bases and the V segment lost 3 bases, leaving 8 bases of the junction unmatched.

The chain couples TRBV7-8 to TRBJ1-1, with 9 bases aligning to TRBD1. CDR1 SGHVS and CDR2 FQNEAQ come from the germline V gene. V was pared by 2 bases and J by 5 bases, with 12 bases of the junction left unmatched. The CDR3 contains 17 residues. The CDR3 reads CASSLRLQGALLTEAFF. The CDR3 region has the DNA TGTGCCAGCAGCTTACGTTTACAGGGGGCGCTTTTGACTGAAGCTTTCTTT.

This clone appeared a single time. The rearrangement uses TRBV10-3 and TRBJ2-1, with D hard to call. The CDR3 is 16 amino acids. V lost 3 bases to trimming and J lost 2 bases, with 14 bases between them. Per germline, CDR1 ENHRY and CDR2 SYGVKD. The CDR3 DNA is TGTGCCATCAGTGATGTAGCCAAGACCGCCTACAATGAGCAGTTCTTC. This codes for CAISDVAKTAYNEQFF.

Notes on this clone: Other DNA sequences from this sample encode an identical CDR3 as well. For the CDR3, the DNA is TGTGCCAGCAGTCCCGGGGGGGGGAGGGAGACCCAGTACTTC. The encoded protein is CASSPGGGRETQYF. This chain connects TRBV28 to TRBJ2-5; 8 bases are a match to TRBD2. Germline V gene lookup returns CDR1 MDHEN and CDR2 SYDVKM. Trimming cost V 5 bases and J 5 bases; bases outside gene matches: 7. The CDR3 extends over 14 amino acids.

This chain links TRBV5-1 with TRBJ2-1, with 7 bases matching TRBD2. The CDR3 is made up of 16 amino acids. Germline V gives CDR1 SGHRS, CDR2 YFSETQ. Trimming cost V 0 bases and J 6 bases; bases outside gene matches: 9. The CDR3 DNA reads as TGCGCCAGCAGCTTGGGCCCTAGCGGCCCGACCAATGAGCAGTTCTTC. This sequence encodes CASSLGPSGPTNEQFF.

The J gene is TRBJ1-5, the V gene TRBV18, with 7 bases fitting TRBD1. This CDR3 spans 18 amino acids. V was pared by 2 bases and J by 7 bases, with 17 bases of the junction left unmatched. Germline V gives CDR1 KGHSH, CDR2 LQKENI. CDR3 loop: CASSPSGQLSRGEQPQHF. The CDR3 nucleotides are TGTGCCAGCTCACCATCGGGACAGTTAAGTCGAGGGGAACAGCCCCAGCATTTT.

This rearrangement joins TRBV4-3 to TRBJ1-2; perhaps TRBD1 as D (6 bases). The CDR3 loop spans 16 amino acids. V was trimmed by 3 bases and J by 10 bases, leaving 24 bases between them. Germline CDR1 is LGHNA and CDR2 is YSLEER. CDR3 in amino acids: CASSQPANTAGVDYTF. DNA of the CDR3: TGCGCCAGCAGCCAGCCGGCAAATACGGCAGGGGTGGACTACACCTTC.

This clone was counted only a few times. The chain carries TRBV5-6 and TRBJ2-7; a weak D match, TRBD2 (6 bases). Per germline, CDR1 SGHDT and CDR2 YYEEEE. V lost 6 bases to trimming and J lost 0 bases, with 16 bases between them. The CDR3 extends over 15 amino acids. The CDR3 sequence is CASTQLGGSSYEQYF. The DNA of the CDR3 is TGTGCCAGCACCCAACTTGGGGGGAGCTCCTACGAGCAGTACTTC.

The rearrangement joins TRBV19 to TRBJ2-7; TRBD1 matches 9 bases. This CDR3 is built from 15 residues. Germline V gene data show CDR1 as LNHDA and CDR2 as SQIVND (reference sequence). Germline trimming cut 3 bases from V and 5 bases from J; bases unmatched to any gene: 8. The CDR3 DNA reads as TGTGCCAGTAGTATCCGGGACAGGGTTTTGGACGAGCAGTACTTC. Its translation: CASSIRDRVLDEQYF.

The genes are TRBV7-9 and TRBJ2-7; 7 positions match TRBD1. The CDR3 spans 13 residues. V trimming: 3 bases; J trimming: 4 bases; junction bases outside the gene matches: 3. Germline V gene sequence: CDR1 SEHNR, CDR2 FQNEAQ (reference sequence). CDR3 DNA sequence: TGTGCCAGCAGCTTCTCGACAGGGTACGAGCAGTACTTC. Protein sequence: CASSFSTGYEQYF.

This chain joins TRBV27 and TRBJ1-4; a weak D match, TRBD1 (6 bases). Trimming removed 7 bases at V and 9 bases at J, with 15 bases between. Germline V gene sequence: CDR1 MNHEY, CDR2 SMNVEV (reference sequence). The CDR3 length is 13 residues. This CDR3 reads CASTRRGEQKLFF. CDR3 DNA: TGTGCCAGCACTCGCAGGGGAGAACAAAAACTGTTTTTT.

This chain connects TRBV5-6 to TRBJ1-2, with TRBD1 matching 11 bases. V shed 2 bases, J shed 13 bases, and the junction held 7 bases outside the gene matches. The CDR3 consists of 13 residues. Looked up from germline, CDR1 is SGHDT and CDR2 is YYEEEE. The CDR3: CASSLWTGGFSTF. DNA of the CDR3: TGTGCCAGCAGCTTATGGACAGGGGGCTTTTCCACCTTC.

The chain uses TRBV30 and TRBJ2-7; D might be TRBD1 (6 bases). Trimming cost V 0 bases and J 5 bases, with 14 bases left between them. The CDR3 is made up of 14 amino acids. Germline V lookup: CDR1 GTSNPN, CDR2 SVGIG (reference sequence). The CDR3 sequence is CAWSVGAGADEQYF. The CDR3 DNA sequence: TGTGCCTGGAGTGTTGGGGCAGGGGCGGACGAGCAGTACTTC. Complete variable domain (other parts from reference TRBV30 and TRBJ2-7): SQTIHQWPATLVQPVGSPLSLECTVEGTSNPNLYWYRQAAGRGLQLLFYSVGIGQISSEVPQNLSASRPQDRQFILSSKKLLLSDSGFYLCAWSVGAGADEQYFGPGTRLTVT.

The chain has TRBV7-8 and TRBJ2-7; D is uncertain. V was pared by 2 bases and J by 3 bases, with 5 bases between. Germline CDR1 SGHVS, CDR2 FQNEAQ. The CDR3 has 12 residues. The CDR3 loop reads CASSLSRYEQYF. DNA for the CDR3: TGTGCCAGCAGCTTAAGCCGCTACGAGCAGTACTTC.